The present entry profiles one T cell receptor (beta chain) with its context. Its target is not known. This sample is part of a study of cytomegalovirus exposure and HLA in healthy donors. Study-wide background: Approximately 190 million T cells yielded 117 million unique TCR beta sequences in earlier analysis. General study points: In a later analysis, at a false discovery rate of 0.05, under 20,000 TCR beta sequences matched HLA alleles. Fewer than 200 TCR beta chains were listed as cytomegalovirus-associated.

PCR involved 60 Vbeta and 13 Jbeta primers. Clones were sequenced by immunoSEQ multiplex PCR, and TCRdb holds only the in-frame ones, with some missing. This sample's table has fewer than 150,000 clones. Sequences were obtained from PBMCs. The receptor was isolated from a man aged 18-30 years in good health and CMV-seronegative.

CDR3 sequence: CASSLFPGTGGINEQFF. The DNA of the CDR3 is TGTGCCAGCAGTTTATTCCCCGGGACAGGGGGCATCAATGAGCAGTTCTTC. V and J are TRBV28 and TRBJ2-1; 12 nucleotides agree with TRBD1. V trimming: 1 base; J trimming: 6 bases; junction bases outside the gene matches: 7. Germline V lookup: CDR1 MDHEN, CDR2 SYDVKM. The CDR3 consists of 17 residues.